Listed below are T cell receptor beta chains from one sample, sequenced in a study of CD8+CD57+ T cells in acquired aplastic anemia. A single record per CDR3 protein comes from TCRdb applying MiXCR to the reads. In the table there are approximately 190,000 distinct CDR3 sequences, 64% of which are singletons. Material for sequencing was sorted CD4+, CD8+, or CD8+CD57+ T cells (not recorded which) from PBMCs. The receptors shown here come from a human donor with severe aplastic anemia or a healthy control (not recorded which). CDR3s include the opening cysteine and the closing phenylalanine or tryptophan. The order of the fields is J gene, V gene, clone size, D gene, CDR3 length, CDR3 protein, CDR3 DNA. D genes are given only for firm matches. The size of a clone is reported for some rows only, either as once, few or many, or as a class for expanded clones.

TRBJ2-3 | TRBV24-1 | - | - | 14 | CATSGAQGPDTQYF | TGTGCCACCAGTGGGGCCCAGGGTCCAGATACGCAGTATTTT
TRBJ2-5 | TRBV6-5 | - | TRBD2 | 15 | CASSSGTSAKETQYF | TGTGCCAGCAGTTCAGGGACTAGCGCGAAAGAGACCCAGTACTTC
TRBJ2-7 | TRBV7-2 | - | - | 14 | CASRISGPSYEQYF | TGTGCCAGCAGAATCTCCGGGCCTTCCTACGAGCAGTACTTC
TRBJ1-4 | TRBV19 | many | TRBD1 | 18 | CASSISGDRALLNEKLFF | TGTGCCAGTAGTATTAGTGGGGACAGGGCCCTGCTTAATGAAAAACTGTTTTTT
TRBJ1-1 | TRBV19 | - | - | 15 | CASSSSGGQNTEAFF | TGTGCCAGTAGTTCGTCGGGGGGACAGAACACTGAAGCTTTCTTT
TRBJ2-7 | TRBV29-1 | many | TRBD2 | 16 | CSVEDREGGIANEQYF | TGCAGCGTTGAAGACCGGGAGGGTGGGATAGCTAACGAGCAGTACTTC
TRBJ2-7 | TRBV5-5 | - | - | 12 | CDRSAQNYEQYF | TGTGACAGAAGCGCGCAAAACTACGAGCAGTACTTC
TRBJ2-3 | TRBV24-1 | - | - | 14 | CATGGGAVVDTQYF | TGTGCCACCGGCGGGGGCGCGGTGGTAGATACGCAGTATTTT
TRBJ1-1 | TRBV6-1 | - | - | 15 | CASSTNGLAGDEAFF | TGTGCCAGCAGTACCAACGGACTAGCGGGGGATGAAGCTTTCTTT
TRBJ2-3 | TRBV9 | - | TRBD2 | 17 | CASSPRVAGGLTDTQYF | TGTGCCAGCAGCCCCCGGGTAGCGGGGGGGCTCACAGATACGCAGTATTTT
TRBJ2-1 | TRBV20-1 | - | TRBD1 | 15 | CSASRLGTGLNEQFF | TGCAGTGCTAGCCGGCTTGGGACAGGACTAAATGAGCAGTTCTTC
TRBJ2-7 | TRBV7-9 | - | TRBD2 | 14 | CASSRTSSTYEQYF | TGTGCCAGCAGCCGGACTAGCTCCACCTACGAGCAGTACTTC
TRBJ1-2 | TRBV5-1 | - | - | 14 | CASSVEQQDYGYTF | TGTGCCAGCAGCGTAGAGCAGCAGGACTATGGCTACACCTTC
TRBJ2-3 | TRBV4-1 | - | TRBD1 | 15 | CASSQSGQNTDTQYF | TGCGCCAGCAGCCAATCGGGACAGAACACAGATACGCAGTATTTT
TRBJ1-5 | TRBV2 | - | - | 16 | CASSGLGRPGYQPQHF | TGTGCCAGCAGTGGTTTGGGGCGGCCGGGTTATCAGCCCCAGCATTTT
TRBJ1-5 | TRBV28 | - | - | 12 | CASKDSSQPQHF | TGTGCCAGTAAGGACAGTTCTCAGCCCCAGCATTTT
TRBJ2-7 | TRBV7-2 | - | TRBD2 | 17 | CASSLTTSGRPLYEQYF | TGTGCCAGCAGCTTAACGACTAGCGGGAGGCCCCTCTACGAGCAGTACTTC
TRBJ2-5 | TRBV12-3/TRBV12-4 | once | TRBD2 | 16 | CASSLLAGGNQETQYF | TGTGCCAGCAGTTTATTAGCGGGGGGGAACCAAGAGACCCAGTACTTC
TRBJ1-2 | TRBV27 | - | TRBD1 | 17 | CASSLSGGQGVWYGYTF | TGTGCCAGCAGTTTATCCGGGGGACAGGGGGTCTGGTATGGCTACACCTTC
TRBJ1-5 | TRBV5-1 | once | - | 13 | CASRDNPNQPQHF | TGCGCCAGTCGGGACAACCCAAATCAGCCCCAGCATTTT
TRBJ2-6 | TRBV6-1 | - | - | 15 | CASSEGGTGANVLTF | TGTGCCAGCAGTGAAGGAGGGACCGGGGCCAACGTCCTGACTTTC
TRBJ1-5 | TRBV20-1 | - | - | 15 | CSAKDGTYSNQPQHF | TGCAGTGCTAAGGACGGAACTTATAGCAATCAGCCCCAGCATTTT
TRBJ2-7 | TRBV15 | - | - | 13 | CATSTDKIYEQYF | TGTGCCACCAGCACGGACAAGATCTACGAGCAGTACTTC